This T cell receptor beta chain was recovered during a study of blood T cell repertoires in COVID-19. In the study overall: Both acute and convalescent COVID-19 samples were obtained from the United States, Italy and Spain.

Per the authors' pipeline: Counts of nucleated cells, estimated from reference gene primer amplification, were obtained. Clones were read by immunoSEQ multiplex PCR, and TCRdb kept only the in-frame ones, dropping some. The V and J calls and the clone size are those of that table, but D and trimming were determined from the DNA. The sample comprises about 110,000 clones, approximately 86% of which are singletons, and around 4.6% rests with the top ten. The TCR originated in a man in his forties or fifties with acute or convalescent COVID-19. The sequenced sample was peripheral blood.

CDR3 bases: TGCGCCAGCAGCCGACTAAGAAAGTTGGGGTCCAGGGGGCAATATGGCTACACCTTC. Its translation: CASSRLRKLGSRGQYGYTF. The genes are TRBV4-3 and TRBJ1-2; the match to TRBD1 covers 8 bases. The germline CDR1 and CDR2 sequences are LGHNA and YSLEER. J was trimmed by 5 bases and V by 4 bases; bases with no gene match: 21. This CDR3 contains 19 residues.